This T cell receptor beta chain was recorded in a study of low-dose radiotherapy and immunotherapy resistance in tumors (dated 2022 in TCRdb). In the study overall: Patients in Cohort 1 were given 0.5 Gy per fraction every 2 weeks, and the prescribed total PTV dose was 6.5 Gy. Intravenous cyclophosphamide at 200 mg/m2 was administered every two weeks, one day ahead of each radiation and immunotherapy administration. Eight patients were included in the translational analysis, namely three from the first dose cohort plus the first five from the second dose cohort. In Cohort 2, 1 Gy per fraction was delivered every two weeks, for a total of 13 Gy over 26 weeks. Nivolumab was administered intravenously as a 240 mg flat dose every two weeks, and ipilimumab was administered intravenously at 1 mg/kg every six weeks. The trial did not randomize participants into treatment groups. Aspirin 300 mg was taken orally once daily by patients for four cycles, starting on cycle 1 day 1.

The sequencing machine was an Illumina HiSeq 2500. First-strand cDNA was synthesized with Superscript III and a set of TRAV- and TRBV-specific primers, covering both TCRalpha and TCRbeta chains. TCRs were amplified with Phusion for 20 to 25 PCR cycles, with a constant-region primer paired with the adapter attached to the V primers. The MessageAmp II aRNA Amplification Kit was used to amplify the isolated mRNA, with in vitro transcription run for around 15 hours at 37 degrees C. mRNA for TCR sequencing was isolated with the Dynabeads mRNA DIRECT Purification Kit. A second roughly 27-cycle Phusion PCR added indexed Illumina adapters, and products were purified with AMPure XP beads. From the authors' description of their analysis: Using custom Perl scripts, TCR sequences that encoded the same protein were pooled, out-of-frame sequences were dropped, and the abundance of each clonotype was calculated. TCR sequences supported by only a single read were excluded from analysis. Shannon entropy, Gini index, clonality, richness, and the frequency of TCRs shared between repertoires were included as repertoire metrics. TCRdb trimmed the raw reads at Q25, called clones with MiXCR and kept productive beta chains. Each CDR3 protein appears once, grouped with its most common genes and DNA. It is TCRdb's table, rather than the study itself, that gives the V and J calls and clone size. The table for this sample lists under 90,000 distinct CDR3 sequences; roughly 30% of them were counted only once. Around 10% of the sample is held by the ten biggest clonotypes.

The time point label, read with the paper, signifies: before trial treatment. Donors were enrolled in RACIN, a single-arm phase I dose-escalation trial in which nivolumab, ipilimumab, aspirin, low-dose cyclophosphamide and low-dose radiotherapy were combined. To be eligible, a patient needed to have an advanced solid tumor that was TIL-negative. This clonotype was observed a few times. It has no known antigen specificity. No much larger clone is present one base from it, and per-base qualities are unavailable. Including cysteine and phenylalanine, the CDR3 has 15 amino acids. Solely the CDR3 DNA is kept, with 45 bases framed from the first base. CDR1 and CDR2 (MDHEN, SYDVKM) derive from the germline V gene. V is clipped by 5 bases and J by 0 bases, and the sequence between their germline boundaries is 14 bases long.

This specimen was PBMCs, taken before treatment. The chain is assembled from TRBV28 and TRBJ2-7; the D gene is possibly TRBD1, with 6 bases matching. The receptor was derived from a female donor with ovarian cancer. The CDR3 is CASSTDSPFSYEQYF. DNA sequence: TGTGCCAGCAGTACGGACAGTCCTTTCTCCTACGAGCAGTACTTC.